The 8 T cell receptor beta chains reported below all come from one sample, sequenced in a study of T cells after yellow fever vaccination. TCRdb fed the 5' RACE reads into MiXCR, producing one record per CDR3 protein. The profile shows 130,000 or so distinct CDR3 sequences, over 12% of them singletons. The sequences come from CD8+ T cells sorted from PBMCs, collected 5 days after the yellow fever booster vaccination. The receptors were gathered from a man aged 18-30 years who received the YFV17D yellow fever vaccine.

The chain has TRBV6-6 and TRBJ2-3; TRBD1 aligns across 8 bases. The CDR3 is 17 residues long. Looked up from germline, CDR1 is MNHNY and CDR2 is SVGAGI (reference sequence). V lost 2 bases to trimming and J lost 7 bases; unmatched junction nucleotides: 14. Here the CDR3 reads CASSYPDSGTGDHTQYF. CDR3 coding DNA: TGTGCCAGCAGTTACCCCGACTCCGGGACAGGCGATCATACGCAGTATTTT.

Only a few counts were recorded for this clonotype. The chain couples TRBV19 to TRBJ2-1; no definite D call. The CDR3 has 12 amino acids. The V end was cut by 6 bases, the J end by 1 base, with 4 bases between. CDR1 and CDR2 from the germline V gene are LNHDA and SQIVND (reference sequence). DNA of the CDR3: TGTGCCAGTAGACAGTCCTACAATGAGCAGTTCTTC. This codes for CASRQSYNEQFF. The full variable domain, completed using reference TRBV19 and TRBJ2-1, is DGGITQSPKYLFRKEGQNVTLSCEQNLNHDAMYWYRQDPGQGLRLIYYSQIVNDFQKGDIAEGYSVSREKKESFPLTVTSAQKNPTAFYLCASRQSYNEQFFGPGTRLTVL.

This clonotype was observed a few times. This chain uses TRBV6-1 with TRBJ2-1; 11 nucleotides align to TRBD2. This CDR3 has 14 residues. The junction had 3 bases not matched to a gene; V was cut back by 5 bases and J by 6 bases. CDR1 and CDR2 (germline): MNHNS, SASEGT. The CDR3: CASSIAGGPNEQFF. CDR3 nucleotides: TGTGCCAGCAGTATAGCGGGGGGGCCCAATGAGCAGTTCTTC.

V usage is TRBV6-2 or TRBV6-3 and J usage is TRBJ2-7, with D possibly being TRBD2 (5 bases). The CDR3 runs to 13 residues. Trimming took off 0 bases at V and 6 bases at J, with 9 bases between the two ends. The germline CDR1 and CDR2 sequences are MNHEY and SVGEGT. CDR3 bases: TGTGCCAGCAGTTACTCGATAGGAGGCGAGCAGTACTTC. Protein sequence: CASSYSIGGEQYF.

The gene calls are TRBV5-1 and TRBJ1-1; possible D gene TRBD1, 5 bases. Germline V gene lookup returns CDR1 SGHRS and CDR2 YFSETQ. V was pared by 0 bases and J by 2 bases, with 17 bases between. The CDR3 runs to 17 residues. CDR3 region: CASSLGYEYGGNTEAFF. For the CDR3, the DNA is TGCGCCAGCAGCTTGGGGTATGAGTATGGGGGAAACACTGAAGCTTTCTTT.

The J gene is TRBJ2-5, the V gene TRBV11-2; D remains unclear. V was pared by 2 bases and J by 6 bases, with 4 bases between. The CDR3 spans 11 residues. CDR1 and CDR2 (germline): SGHAT, FQNNGV. The CDR3 is CASSLRKTQYF. In nucleotides, the CDR3 is TGTGCCAGCAGCTTAAGAAAGACCCAGTACTTC. The variable domain in full, completed from reference TRBV11-2 and TRBJ2-5, reads EAGVAQSPRYKIIEKRQSVAFWCNPISGHATLYWYQQILGQGPKLLIQFQNNGVVDDSQLPKDRFSAERLKGVDSTLKIQPAKLEDSAVYLCASSLRKTQYFGPGTRLLVL.

The gene calls are TRBV4-1 and TRBJ1-1; no reliable D call. Germline CDR1 and CDR2: MGHRA and YSYEKL. The CDR3 has 14 amino acids. The germline V and J ends were trimmed by 3 bases and 10 bases, with 18 bases remaining between them. CDR3 DNA: TGCGCCAGCAGCCAGGGAGGTGGAGGGCCGAGAGCTTTCTTT. This codes for CASSQGGGGPRAFF.

Comment on this clonotype: One end of the junction varies from germline; a read error may be responsible. The chain recombines TRBV7-7 with TRBJ2-3, with TRBD2 identical over 7 bases. This CDR3 is 14 amino acids long. Germline V lookup: CDR1 SSHAT, CDR2 FNYEAQ (reference sequence). CDR3 region: CASSLVGGSDTQYF. For the CDR3, the DNA is TGTGCTAGCAGCTTAGTGGGAGGGTCGGATACGCAGTATTTT.